These T cell receptor beta chains were read from a single sample in a study of cytomegalovirus exposure and HLA in healthy donors. The table came from immunoSEQ multiplex PCR; TCRdb's copy has only in-frame clones and leaves some out. This sample has 100,000 to 120,000 clones, with around 70% found just once. The sequencing sample was made of PBMCs. All receptors come from a woman aged 40-49 years in good health and CMV-seropositive. The CDR3 runs from the conserved cysteine through the conserved F or W. D genes are given only for firm matches. Part of the rows lack a size; the others show once, few, many or a class for expanded clones.

v_gene	abundance	j_gene	d_gene	CDR3nt	CDR3aa
TRBV7-9	NA	TRBJ2-5	NA	TGTGCCAGCGGGCCCGGCCGGGGGGCCTTACAAGAGACCCAGTACTTC	CASGPGRGALQETQYF
TRBV6-1	NA	TRBJ2-1	NA	TGTGCCAGCAGTGGTGAGGCTACCTACAATGAGCAGTTCTTC	CASSGEATYNEQFF
TRBV7-9	NA	TRBJ1-1	NA	TGTTCCAGCAGCTTAGGCGGCAGGGTGAACACTGAAGCTTTCTTT	CSSSLGGRVNTEAFF
TRBV4-1	NA	TRBJ1-6	NA	TGCGCCAGCAGCCAAGAGACGAGGACAGATAATTCACCCCTCCACTTT	CASSQETRTDNSPLHF
TRBV6-5	NA	TRBJ2-1	NA	TGTGCCAGCAGTCCCTCGGACAATGAGCAGTTCTTC	CASSPSDNEQFF
TRBV11-3	NA	TRBJ2-7	TRBD1	TGTGCCAGCAGCGCCTGGGACAGAGCCTACGAGCAGTACTTC	CASSAWDRAYEQYF
TRBV18	NA	TRBJ2-7	NA	TGTGCCAGCTCACCAATCCCGAGCTCCTACGAGCAGTACTTC	CASSPIPSSYEQYF
TRBV2	NA	TRBJ1-4	TRBD1	TGTGCCAGCAAAGGACAGGGGCTGATTAATGAAAAACTGTTTTTT	CASKGQGLINEKLFF
TRBV7-2	NA	TRBJ2-6	TRBD2	TGTGCCAGCAGCTTTAGCGGGGGGGCCGGTGGGGCCAACGTCCTGACTTTC	CASSFSGGAGGANVLTF
TRBV5-1	NA	TRBJ2-7	TRBD1	TGCGCCAGCAGCTTGCCGGGACAGGGAAGTTCAAGAGCCTACGAGCAGTACTTC	CASSLPGQGSSRAYEQYF
TRBV27	NA	TRBJ1-2	NA	TGTGCCAGCAGTTTCGCAGCGACGTACTATGGCTACACCTTC	CASSFAATYYGYTF
TRBV28	once	TRBJ2-5	TRBD1	TGTGCCAGCAGCGGGACAGGGTTAGAGACCCAGTACTTC	CASSGTGLETQYF
TRBV9	NA	TRBJ2-5	NA	TGTGCCAGCAGCGTAGATGTCCTCGGCGGGGAGACCCAGTACTTC	CASSVDVLGGETQYF
TRBV25-1	NA	TRBJ2-1	TRBD2	TGTGCCAGCAGTGAGTGGACTAGCGGGGTGGGGGGGGAGCAGTTCTTC	CASSEWTSGVGGEQFF
TRBV2	NA	TRBJ1-4	NA	TGTGCCAGCAGTGAAGCAGGGGTAAATGAAAAACTGTTTTTT	CASSEAGVNEKLFF
TRBV7-2	NA	TRBJ2-5	TRBD2	TGTGCCAGCAGCTTATTGGGAGGGGAGACCCAGTACTTC	CASSLLGGETQYF
TRBV19	NA	TRBJ2-6	NA	TGTGCCAGTAGTGCGGGACGGTCCTCTGGGGCCAACGTCCTGACTTTC	CASSAGRSSGANVLTF
TRBV14	NA	TRBJ2-7	NA	TGTGCCAGCAGCCAAGATTCGGTCTCCTACGAGCAGTACTTC	CASSQDSVSYEQYF
TRBV11-1	NA	TRBJ1-1	TRBD1	TGTGCCAGCAGCGTCACAGGGGGCACGACTGAAGCTTTCTTT	CASSVTGGTTEAFF
TRBV11-1	once	TRBJ2-2	NA	TGTGCCAGCAGCTTATCCCAGGGCGGGGTGGCCGGGGAGCTGTTTTTT	CASSLSQGGVAGELFF
TRBV11-3	NA	TRBJ2-5	NA	TGTGCCAGCAGCTTAGGTTGGCAGTACGGGGTCAGGAAGACCCAGTACTTC	CASSLGWQYGVRKTQYF
TRBV6-6	NA	TRBJ2-7	NA	TGTGCCAGCAGTTTGACACAGGGTTCAAAGTACGAGCAGTACTTC	CASSLTQGSKYEQYF
TRBV30	NA	TRBJ1-4	TRBD1	TGTGCCTACAAGCCCGGGACAGGGGATGAAAAACTGTTTTTT	CAYKPGTGDEKLFF
TRBV6-4	once	TRBJ2-3	TRBD2	TGTGCCAGCGGCAGCGGGAATACGCAGTATTTT	CASGSGNTQYF
TRBV4-2	NA	TRBJ2-1	TRBD2	TGTGCCAGCAGCCAAAATGAACGAGCGGGAGATGAGCAGTTCTTC	CASSQNERAGDEQFF
TRBV19	NA	TRBJ2-5	TRBD1	TGTGCCAGCAGGGGGCGATTAAGGGAGACCCAGTACTTC	CASRGRLRETQYF
TRBV5-1	NA	TRBJ2-5	TRBD2	TGCGCCAGCAGCTTCAGCGGGGGGAAAGAGACCCAGTACTTC	CASSFSGGKETQYF
TRBV7-8	NA	TRBJ2-5	TRBD2	TGTGCCAGCAGGACTAGCGGGCCTACGTACCAAGAGACCCAGTACTTC	CASRTSGPTYQETQYF